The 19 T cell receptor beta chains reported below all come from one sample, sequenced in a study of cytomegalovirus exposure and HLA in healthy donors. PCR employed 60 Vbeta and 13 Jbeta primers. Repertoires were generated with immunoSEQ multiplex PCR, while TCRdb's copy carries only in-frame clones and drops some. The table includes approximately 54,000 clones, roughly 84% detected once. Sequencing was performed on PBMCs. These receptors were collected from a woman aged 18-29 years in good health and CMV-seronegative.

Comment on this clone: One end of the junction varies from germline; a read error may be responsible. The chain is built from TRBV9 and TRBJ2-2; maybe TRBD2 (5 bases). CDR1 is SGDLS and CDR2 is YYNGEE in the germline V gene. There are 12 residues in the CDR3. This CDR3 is CASSPEHRGAVF. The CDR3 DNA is TGTGCCAGCAGTCCTGAACACCGGGGAGCTGTTTTT.

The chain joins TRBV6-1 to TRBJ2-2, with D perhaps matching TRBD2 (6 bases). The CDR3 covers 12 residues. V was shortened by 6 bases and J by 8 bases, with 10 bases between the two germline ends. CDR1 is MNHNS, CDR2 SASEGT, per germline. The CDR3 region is CASSLAGGELFF. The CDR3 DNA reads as TGTGCCAGCAGCCTTGCGGGGGGGGAGCTGTTTTTT.

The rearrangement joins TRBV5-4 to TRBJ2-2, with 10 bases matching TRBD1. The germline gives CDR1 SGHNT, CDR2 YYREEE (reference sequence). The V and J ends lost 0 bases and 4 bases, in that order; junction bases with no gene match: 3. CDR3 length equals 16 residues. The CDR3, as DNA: TGTGCCAGCAGCTTGGGACAGGGGGCTTTCACCGGGGAGCTGTTTTTT. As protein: CASSLGQGAFTGELFF.

The CDR3: CAWVQGITEAFF. The CDR3 DNA reads TGTGCCTGGGTACAGGGAATCACTGAAGCTTTCTTT. The chain is built from TRBV30 and TRBJ1-1; a weak D match, TRBD1 (6 bases). The CDR3 is 12 residues long. V shed 5 bases and J shed 4 bases, with 11 bases lying between them. Germline V CDR1 and CDR2: GTSNPN, SVGIG (reference sequence).

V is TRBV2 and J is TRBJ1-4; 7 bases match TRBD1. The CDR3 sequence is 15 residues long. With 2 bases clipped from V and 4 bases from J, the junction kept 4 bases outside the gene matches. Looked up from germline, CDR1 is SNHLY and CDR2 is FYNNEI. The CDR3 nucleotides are TGTGCCAGCAGTGAAAGGGGGCTACATAATGAAAAACTGTTTTTT. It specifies CASSERGLHNEKLFF.

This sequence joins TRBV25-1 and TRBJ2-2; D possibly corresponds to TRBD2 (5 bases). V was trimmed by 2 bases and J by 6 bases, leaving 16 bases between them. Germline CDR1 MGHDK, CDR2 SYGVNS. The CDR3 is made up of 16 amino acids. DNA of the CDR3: TGTGCCAGCAGTGAACCTGGACGAGGGTTACCCGGGGAGCTGTTTTTT. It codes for CASSEPGRGLPGELFF.

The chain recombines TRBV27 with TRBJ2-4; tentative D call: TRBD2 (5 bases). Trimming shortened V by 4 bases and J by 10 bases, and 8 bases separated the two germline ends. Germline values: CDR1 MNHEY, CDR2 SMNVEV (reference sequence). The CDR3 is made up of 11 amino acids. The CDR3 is CASSSRGIQYF. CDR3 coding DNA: TGTGCCAGCAGTTCGCGAGGGATTCAGTACTTC.

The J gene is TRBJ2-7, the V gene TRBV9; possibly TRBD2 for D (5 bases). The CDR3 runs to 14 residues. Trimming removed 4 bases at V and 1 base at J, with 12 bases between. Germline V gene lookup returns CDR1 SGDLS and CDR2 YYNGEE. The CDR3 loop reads CASSLETGSYEQYF. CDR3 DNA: TGTGCCAGCAGCCTAGAGACGGGGTCCTACGAGCAGTACTTC.

The CDR3, as DNA: TGTGCCAGCATGAAGCAATCCGGAAACACCATATATTTT. This encodes CASMKQSGNTIYF. The V call is TRBV27, the J call TRBJ1-3; D not resolved. The CDR3 length is 13 residues. The ends were cut back, 7 bases at V and 4 bases at J, with 11 bases in the middle. Germline V gene data show CDR1 as MNHEY and CDR2 as SMNVEV (reference sequence).

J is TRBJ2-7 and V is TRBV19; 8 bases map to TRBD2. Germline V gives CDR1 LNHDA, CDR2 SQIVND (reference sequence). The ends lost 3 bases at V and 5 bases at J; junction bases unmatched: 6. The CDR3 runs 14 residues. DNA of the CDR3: TGTGCCAGTAGTATTGGAGCGGGAGTCCACGAGCAGTACTTC. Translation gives CASSIGAGVHEQYF.

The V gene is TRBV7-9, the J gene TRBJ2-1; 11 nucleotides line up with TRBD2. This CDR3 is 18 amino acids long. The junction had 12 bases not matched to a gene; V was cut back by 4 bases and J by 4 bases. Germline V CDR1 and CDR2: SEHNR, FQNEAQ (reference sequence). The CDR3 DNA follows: TGTGCCAGCAGCTCGTCACCACTAGCGGGAGTTGGGTACAATGAGCAGTTCTTC. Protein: CASSSSPLAGVGYNEQFF.

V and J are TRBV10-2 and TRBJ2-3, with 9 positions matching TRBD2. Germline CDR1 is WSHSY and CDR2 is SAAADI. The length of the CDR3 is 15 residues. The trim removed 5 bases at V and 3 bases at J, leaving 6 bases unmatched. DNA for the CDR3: TGCGCCAGCAGTAGTGGCGGGAGGGGAACAGATACGCAGTATTTT. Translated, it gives CASSSGGRGTDTQYF.

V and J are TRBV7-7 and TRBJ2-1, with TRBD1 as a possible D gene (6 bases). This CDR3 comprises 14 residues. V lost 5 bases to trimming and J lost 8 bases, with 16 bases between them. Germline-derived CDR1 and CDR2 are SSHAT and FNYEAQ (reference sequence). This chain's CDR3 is CASSPKQGFHEQFF. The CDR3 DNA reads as TGTGCCAGCAGCCCGAAACAGGGATTCCATGAGCAGTTCTTC.

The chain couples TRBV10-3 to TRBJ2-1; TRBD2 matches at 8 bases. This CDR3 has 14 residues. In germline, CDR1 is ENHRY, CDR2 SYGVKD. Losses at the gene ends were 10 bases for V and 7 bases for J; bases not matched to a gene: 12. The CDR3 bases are TGTGCCACCCTCGCGGCGGGAGGAGGGAATGAGCAGTTCTTC. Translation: CATLAAGGGNEQFF.

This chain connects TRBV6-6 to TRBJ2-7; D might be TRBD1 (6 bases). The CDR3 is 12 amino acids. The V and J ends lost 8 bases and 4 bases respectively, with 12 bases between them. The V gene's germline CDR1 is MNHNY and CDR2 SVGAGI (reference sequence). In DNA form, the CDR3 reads TGTGCCAGCGGGGGCACTTTGTACGAGCAGTACTTC. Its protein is CASGGTLYEQYF.

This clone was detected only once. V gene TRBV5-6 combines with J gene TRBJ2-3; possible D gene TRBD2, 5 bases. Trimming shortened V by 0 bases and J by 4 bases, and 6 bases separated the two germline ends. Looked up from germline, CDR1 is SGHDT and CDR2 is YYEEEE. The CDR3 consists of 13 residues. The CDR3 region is CASSLVGADTQYF. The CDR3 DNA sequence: TGTGCCAGCAGCTTGGTCGGGGCAGATACGCAGTATTTT.

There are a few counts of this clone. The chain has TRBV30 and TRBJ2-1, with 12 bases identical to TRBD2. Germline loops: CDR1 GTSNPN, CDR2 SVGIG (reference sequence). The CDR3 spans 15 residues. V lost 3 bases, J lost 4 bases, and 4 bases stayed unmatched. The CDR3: CAWRAGTSGYNEQFF. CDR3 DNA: TGTGCCTGGAGGGCCGGGACTAGCGGGTACAATGAGCAGTTCTTC.

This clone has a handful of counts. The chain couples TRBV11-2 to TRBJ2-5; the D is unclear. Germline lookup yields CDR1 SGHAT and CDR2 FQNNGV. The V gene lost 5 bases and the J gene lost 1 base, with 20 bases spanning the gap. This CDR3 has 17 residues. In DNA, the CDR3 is TGTGCCAGCAGCCCTCTTCACTGGTGGTTCGGCCAAGAGACCCAGTACTTC. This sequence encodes CASSPLHWWFGQETQYF.

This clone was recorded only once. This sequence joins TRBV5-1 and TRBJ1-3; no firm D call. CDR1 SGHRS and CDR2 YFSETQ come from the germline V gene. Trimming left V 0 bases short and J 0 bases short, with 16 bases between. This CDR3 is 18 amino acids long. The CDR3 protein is CASSLAGQDYVSGNTIYF. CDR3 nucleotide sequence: TGCGCCAGCAGCTTGGCCGGTCAGGACTACGTCTCTGGAAACACCATATATTTT.